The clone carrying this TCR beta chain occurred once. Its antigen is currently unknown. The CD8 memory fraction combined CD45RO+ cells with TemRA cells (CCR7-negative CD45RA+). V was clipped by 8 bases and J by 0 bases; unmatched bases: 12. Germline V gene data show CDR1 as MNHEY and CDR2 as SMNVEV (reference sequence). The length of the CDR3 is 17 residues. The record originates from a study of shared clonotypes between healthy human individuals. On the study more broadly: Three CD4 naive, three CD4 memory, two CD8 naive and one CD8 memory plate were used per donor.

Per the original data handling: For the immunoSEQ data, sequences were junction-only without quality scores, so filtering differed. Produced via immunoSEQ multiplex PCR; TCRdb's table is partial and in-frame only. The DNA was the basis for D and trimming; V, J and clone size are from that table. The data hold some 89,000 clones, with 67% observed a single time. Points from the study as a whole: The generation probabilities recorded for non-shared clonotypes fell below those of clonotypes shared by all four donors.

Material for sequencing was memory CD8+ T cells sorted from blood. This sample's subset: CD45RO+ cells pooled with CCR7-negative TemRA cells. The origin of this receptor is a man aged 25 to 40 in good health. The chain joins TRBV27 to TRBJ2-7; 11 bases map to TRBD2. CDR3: CASGSLAGAPNSYEQYF. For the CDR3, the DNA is TGTGCCAGCGGATCACTAGCGGGAGCACCTAACTCCTACGAGCAGTACTTC.